This T cell receptor (beta chain) originates from a study of CD8 T cells in ankylosing spondylitis. Whole-study findings and limits: Both synovial fluid and blood in reactive arthritis had previously been reported to carry some motif variants. CD8+ by phenotype, disease-linked clones were relatively rare in peripheral blood. Reportedly, significant enrichment of disease-linked clones occurred in matched ankylosing spondylitis synovial fluid. Roughly 8 highly homologous variants made up a TCR beta motif that seemed to typify ankylosing spondylitis blood.

The ends were cut back, 6 bases at V and 9 bases at J, with 15 bases in the middle. Germline V gene data show CDR1 as SGHTA and CDR2 as FQGNSA. CDR3 length equals 13 residues. Turning to this clonotype: Its antigen is currently unknown.

The TCR beta libraries were generated through quantitative 5'-RACE incorporating molecular barcodes. TCRdb fed the 5' RACE reads into MiXCR, producing one record per CDR3 protein. In the table there are 350,000 to 450,000 distinct CDR3 sequences, about 25% of which are singletons. Sequencing used blood, either unsorted or a sorted T cell fraction (not recorded which). The chain uses TRBV7-2 and TRBJ2-1; D gene unclear. The TCR was taken from a male donor with ankylosing spondylitis. The CDR3 is CASSKLSVSEQFF. The CDR3 DNA is TGTGCCAGCAGTAAGCTTAGTGTTAGTGAGCAGTTCTTC.